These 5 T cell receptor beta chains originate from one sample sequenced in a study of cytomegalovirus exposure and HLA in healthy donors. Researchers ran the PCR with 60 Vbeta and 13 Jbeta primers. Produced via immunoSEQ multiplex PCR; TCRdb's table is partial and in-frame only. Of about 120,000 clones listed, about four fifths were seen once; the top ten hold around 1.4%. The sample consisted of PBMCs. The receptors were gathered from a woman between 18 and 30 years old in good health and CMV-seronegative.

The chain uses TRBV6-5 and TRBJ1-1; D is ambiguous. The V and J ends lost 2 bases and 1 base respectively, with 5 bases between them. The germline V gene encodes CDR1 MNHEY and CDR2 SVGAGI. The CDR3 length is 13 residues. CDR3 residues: CASSYARNTEAFF. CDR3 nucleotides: TGTGCCAGCAGTTACGCCAGGAACACTGAAGCTTTCTTT.

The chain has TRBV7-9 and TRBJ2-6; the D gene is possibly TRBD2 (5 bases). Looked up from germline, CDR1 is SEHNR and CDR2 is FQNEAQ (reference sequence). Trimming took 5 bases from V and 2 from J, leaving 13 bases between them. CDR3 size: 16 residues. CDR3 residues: CASSTQGGPGANVLTF. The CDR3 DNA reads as TGTGCCAGCAGCACTCAAGGAGGCCCTGGGGCCAACGTCCTGACTTTC.

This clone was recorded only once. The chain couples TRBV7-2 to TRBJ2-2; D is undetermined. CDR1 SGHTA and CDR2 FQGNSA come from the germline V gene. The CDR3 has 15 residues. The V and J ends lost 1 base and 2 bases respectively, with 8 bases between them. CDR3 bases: TGTGCCAGCAGCTTAGGGAGTGGTAACACCGGGGAGCTGTTTTTT. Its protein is CASSLGSGNTGELFF. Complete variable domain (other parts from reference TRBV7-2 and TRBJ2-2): GAGVSQSPSNKVTEKGKDVELRCDPISGHTALYWYRQSLGQGLEFLIYFQGNSAPDKSGLPSDRFSAERTGGSVSTLTIQRTQQEDSAVYLCASSLGSGNTGELFFGEGSRLTVL.

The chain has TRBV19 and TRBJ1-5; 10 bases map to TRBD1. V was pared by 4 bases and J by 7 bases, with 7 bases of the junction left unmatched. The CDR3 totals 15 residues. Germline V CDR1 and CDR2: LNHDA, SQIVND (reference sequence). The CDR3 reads CASSNPGTGVQPQHF. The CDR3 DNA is TGTGCCAGTAGTAATCCCGGGACAGGGGTGCAGCCCCAGCATTTT.

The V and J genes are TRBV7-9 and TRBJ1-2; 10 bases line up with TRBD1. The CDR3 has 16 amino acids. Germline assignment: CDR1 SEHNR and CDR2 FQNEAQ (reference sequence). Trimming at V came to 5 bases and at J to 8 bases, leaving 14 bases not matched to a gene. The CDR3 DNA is TGTGCCAGCAGCGCACGGGACAGGGGATCGACAGGCGGCTACACCTTC. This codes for CASSARDRGSTGGYTF.